The source of this T cell receptor (beta chain) is a study of blood T cell repertoires in COVID-19. Per the original data handling: Quantification of nucleated cells was approximated via reference gene primer amplification. Assay: immunoSEQ multiplex PCR; the TCRdb copy retains only in-frame clones and omits some. D and trimming come from the DNA, and the V and J calls and clone size come from that table. The repertoire holds approximately 250,000 clones, with approximately 79% as singletons. With 2 bases removed from V and 6 bases from J, the gap between germline ends came to 11 bases. From germline, CDR1 is MNHEY and CDR2 SMNVEV (reference sequence). The CDR3 is 14 amino acids.

J is TRBJ1-5 and V is TRBV27; tentatively, D is TRBD1 (6 bases). This clonotype was obtained from a man aged 25-45 years with acute COVID-19. The sequenced sample was PBMCs or T cells enriched from blood (not recorded which). CDR3 sequence: CASSLKTGVQPQHF. The DNA for the CDR3 is TGTGCCAGCAGTTTAAAGACAGGTGTTCAGCCCCAGCATTTT.